This T cell receptor beta chain was captured in a study of cytomegalovirus exposure and HLA in healthy donors. V was pared by 5 bases and J by 10 bases, with 15 bases of the junction left unmatched. The CDR3 is 15 amino acids. Germline CDR1 and CDR2: SGHVS and FQNEAQ. The PCR made use of 60 Vbeta and 13 Jbeta primers. Repertoires were generated with immunoSEQ multiplex PCR, while TCRdb's copy carries only in-frame clones and drops some. Of some 150,000 clones in the sample, approximately 79% were seen once. The sequenced sample consisted of PBMCs. The TCR sequence derives from a man in his forties or fifties in good health and CMV-seronegative. J is TRBJ2-5 and V is TRBV7-8, with 8 positions matching TRBD2. In DNA form, the CDR3 reads TGTGCCAGCAGCGCCACTAGCGGAGGCCAGGGGAGCCAGTACTTC. Amino acid sequence: CASSATSGGQGSQYF.